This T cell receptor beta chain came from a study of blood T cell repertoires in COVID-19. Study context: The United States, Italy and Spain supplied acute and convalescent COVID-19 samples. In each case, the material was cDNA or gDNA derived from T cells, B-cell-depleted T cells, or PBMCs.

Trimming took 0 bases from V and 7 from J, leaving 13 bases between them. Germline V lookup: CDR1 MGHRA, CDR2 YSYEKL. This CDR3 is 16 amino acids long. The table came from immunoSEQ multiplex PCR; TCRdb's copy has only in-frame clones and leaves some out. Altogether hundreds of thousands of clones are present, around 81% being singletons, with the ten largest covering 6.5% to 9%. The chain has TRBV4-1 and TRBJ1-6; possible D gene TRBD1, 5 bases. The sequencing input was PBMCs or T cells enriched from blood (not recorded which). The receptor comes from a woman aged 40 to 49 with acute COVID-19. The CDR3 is CASSQDRQGLNSPLHF. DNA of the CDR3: TGCGCCAGCAGCCAAGATCGGCAGGGATTGAATTCACCCCTCCACTTT.